Listed here are 6 T cell receptor beta chains from one sample, sequenced in a study of shared clonotypes between healthy human individuals (dated by TCRdb to about 2020). To prepare the library, the immunoSEQ multiplex PCR assay was applied. Not all clones reach the TCRdb copy of this immuneACCESS table, which keeps in-frame sequences only. Checked studies attribute under half of the gap to unresolved V genes and leave the rest unexplained. This sample holds 450,000 to 650,000 clones; around 78% were observed only once. The ten largest clones take up approximately 12% of the sample. Sequenced sample: PBMCs. These receptors all stem from a woman in her forties in good health. Some clones in this sample may be carry-over from other donors' samples.

The gene calls are TRBV9 and TRBJ2-7; 10 bases are a match to TRBD1. With V trimmed by 4 bases and J by 3 bases, 4 bases remained unmatched. The CDR3 extends over 14 amino acids. CDR1 is SGDLS, CDR2 YYNGEE, per germline. The CDR3 loop is CASSPRTGGYEQYF. The CDR3 DNA follows: TGTGCCAGCAGCCCTCGGACAGGGGGCTACGAGCAGTACTTC. Full variable domain (missing parts from reference TRBV9 and TRBJ2-7): DSGVTQTPKHLITATGQRVTLRCSPRSGDLSVYWYQQSLDQGLQFLIQYYNGEERAKGNILERFSAQQFPDLHSELNLSSLELGDSALYFCASSPRTGGYEQYFGPGTRLTVT.

CDR3 sequence (DNA): TGTGCCATCAGGACCGGGACAGGGGATATGACTGAAGCTTTCTTT. Translation: CAIRTGTGDMTEAFF. The rearrangement uses TRBV10-3 and TRBJ1-1; TRBD1 matches 10 bases. The CDR3 loop spans 15 amino acids. The V and J ends lost 6 bases and 5 bases, in that order; junction bases with no gene match: 9. CDR1 is ENHRY, CDR2 SYGVKD, per germline.

Only a few counts were recorded for this clone. V and J are TRBV28 and TRBJ2-2; 7 bases align to TRBD2. The germline V gene has CDR1 MDHEN and CDR2 SYDVKM. The length of the CDR3 is 15 residues. The ends lost 8 bases at V and 1 base at J; junction bases unmatched: 7. CDR3 in DNA: TGTGCCAGCGATTCCGGCGGGGGGAACACCGGGGAGCTGTTTTTT. It codes for CASDSGGGNTGELFF.

As regards this clone: Other DNA sequences in the sample encode the same CDR3. The chain links TRBV5-4 to TRBJ2-3, with 11 bases aligning to TRBD1. The CDR3 length is 15 residues. Trimming removed 4 bases from V and 3 bases from J; junction bases left unmatched: 4. Germline-derived CDR1 and CDR2 are SGHNT and YYREEE (reference sequence). CDR3 bases: TGTGCCAGCAGCCCGGACAGGGGGCGTACAGATACGCAGTATTTT. This encodes CASSPDRGRTDTQYF. The full variable domain, its missing parts supplied by reference TRBV5-4 and TRBJ2-3, is ETGVTQSPTHLIKTRGQQVTLRCSSQSGHNTVSWYQQALGQGPQFIFQYYREEENGRGNFPPRFSGLQFPNYSSELNVNALELDDSALYLCASSPDRGRTDTQYFGPGTRLTVL.

This clone was picked up a small number of times. The chain has TRBV1 and TRBJ1-5; the table's D call TRBD1 went unverified against the DNA. TRBV1 is a pseudogene segment. The CDR3 has 18 amino acids. As DNA, the CDR3 is TGCACCAGCGGCCGAGTGGGCAGGGGGCTCGGTAGCAATCAGCCCCAGCATTTT. Protein sequence: CTSGRVGRGLGSNQPQHF.

This clone has only one observation. J is TRBJ2-7 and V is TRBV9, with 9 bases lining up with TRBD1. Germline CDR1 SGDLS, CDR2 YYNGEE. With V trimmed by 3 bases and J by 3 bases, 1 base remained unmatched. The CDR3 has 13 amino acids. The chain's CDR3 is CASSGTGDYEQYF. Written as DNA, the CDR3 is TGTGCCAGCAGCGGGACAGGGGACTACGAGCAGTACTTC.